This section outlines one T cell receptor (beta chain) sequence together with its context. Antigen specificity is unknown. The data were obtained in a study of T cells in Graves' hyperthyroidism and ophthalmopathy. TCR beta CDR3 sequences were amplified from RNA transcripts. The primer set for the first-round RT-PCR of the TCR CDR3 was HTBI. TCRdb reprocessed the multiplex PCR reads via MiXCR and lists one record per CDR3 protein. The sample has 500,000 to 750,000 distinct CDR3 sequences; under 60% are singletons. In patients aged 18 to 65, hyperthyroidism was newly diagnosed, with duration under 2 months. Diagnosing involved the use of clinical symptoms, serum thyroxine and TRAb, thyroid ultrasound and orbital computed tomography. Points from the study as a whole: By a 13 V-J model, ophthalmopathy was set apart from stable hyperthyroidism.

The sequence came from a woman aged 18 to 35 with Graves' hyperthyroidism. The sample consisted of peripheral blood or thyroid tissue (not recorded which).

Written as DNA, the CDR3 is TGTGCCAGCAGCCCACCTTCCTCGCGTCCGGCGACAGGGTACGGCTACACCTTC. The encoded protein is CASSPPSSRPATGYGYTF. The genes are TRBV7-7 and TRBJ1-2, with 7 positions matching TRBD1. The CDR3 consists of 18 residues. J lost 8 bases, V lost 5 bases, and 23 bases had no gene match. Germline loops: CDR1 SSHAT, CDR2 FNYEAQ (reference sequence).